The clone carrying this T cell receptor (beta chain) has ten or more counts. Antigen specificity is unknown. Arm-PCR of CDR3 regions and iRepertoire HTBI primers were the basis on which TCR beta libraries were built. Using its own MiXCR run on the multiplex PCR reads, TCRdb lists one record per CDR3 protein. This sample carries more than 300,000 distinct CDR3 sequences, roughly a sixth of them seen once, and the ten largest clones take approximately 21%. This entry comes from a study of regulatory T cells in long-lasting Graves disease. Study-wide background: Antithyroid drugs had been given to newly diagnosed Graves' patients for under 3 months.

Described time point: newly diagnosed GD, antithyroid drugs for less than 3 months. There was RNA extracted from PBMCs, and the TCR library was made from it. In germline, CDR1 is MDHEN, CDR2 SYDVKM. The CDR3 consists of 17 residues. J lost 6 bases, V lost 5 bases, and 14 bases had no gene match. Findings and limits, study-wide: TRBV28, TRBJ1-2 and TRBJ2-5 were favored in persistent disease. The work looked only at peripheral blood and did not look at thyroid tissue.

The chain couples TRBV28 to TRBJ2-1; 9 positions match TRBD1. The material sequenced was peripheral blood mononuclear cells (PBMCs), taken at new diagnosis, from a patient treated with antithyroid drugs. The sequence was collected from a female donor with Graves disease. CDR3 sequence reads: CASSRRRGQGRINEQFF. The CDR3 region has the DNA TGTGCCAGCAGTAGACGGAGGGGACAGGGTCGTATCAATGAGCAGTTCTTC.